The 13 T cell receptor beta chains below come from one sample, sequenced in a study of blood T cell repertoires in COVID-19. Here immunoSEQ multiplex PCR was the method, and the copy in TCRdb shows in-frame clones only, minus some. The table shows under 85,000 clones, with 88% occurring only once. The sequencing input was peripheral blood. The receptor set was obtained from a man between 65 and 80 years old with acute or convalescent COVID-19.

This chain joins TRBV11-3 and TRBJ2-1; 7 bases line up with TRBD2. CDR1 is SGHNT and CDR2 is YENEEA in the germline V gene. V gave up 5 bases and J gave up 9 bases; unmatched junction bases: 10. This CDR3 has 14 amino acids. Here the CDR3 DNA reads TGTGCCAGCAGCACGGGGGGTCCCACAACTGAGCAGTTCTTC. Translation gives CASSTGGPTTEQFF.

The chain carries TRBV19 and TRBJ2-4; 12 bases fit TRBD2. This CDR3 has 15 residues. V was pared by 6 bases and J by 9 bases, with 9 bases of the junction left unmatched. Germline assignment: CDR1 LNHDA and CDR2 SQIVND (reference sequence). CDR3 sequence reads: CASSWLGLAGPIQYF. The CDR3, as DNA: TGTGCCAGTAGCTGGCTTGGACTAGCGGGACCCATTCAGTACTTC. Together with reference TRBV19 and TRBJ2-4, the CDR3 gives the full variable domain: DGGITQSPKYLFRKEGQNVTLSCEQNLNHDAMYWYRQDPGQGLRLIYYSQIVNDFQKGDIAEGYSVSREKKESFPLTVTSAQKNPTAFYLCASSWLGLAGPIQYFGAGTRLSVL.

The chain has TRBV28 and TRBJ1-5, with 8 bases aligning to TRBD1. The CDR3 is 15 residues long. The junction had 9 bases not matched to a gene; V was cut back by 4 bases and J by 7 bases. CDR1 is MDHEN and CDR2 is SYDVKM in the germline V gene. CDR3 bases: TGTGCCAGCAGTTCCGCGGACAGGGTTTACCAGCCCCAGCATTTT. Translation: CASSSADRVYQPQHF.

The V gene is TRBV10-3, the J gene TRBJ1-1; TRBD1 is a possible D gene (6 bases). Trimming left V 0 bases short and J 2 bases short, with 13 bases between. The CDR3 is 16 residues long. Germline assignment: CDR1 ENHRY and CDR2 SYGVKD. CDR3 sequence (DNA): TGTGCCATCAGTGAGTCAGGAAGGGGGATTAACACTGAAGCTTTCTTT. This translates into CAISESGRGINTEAFF.

The chain joins TRBV28 to TRBJ1-6; a possible D gene is TRBD1 (6 bases). Trimming took off 7 bases at V and 7 bases at J, with 11 bases between the two ends. This CDR3 is 13 amino acids long. In germline, CDR1 is MDHEN, CDR2 SYDVKM. CDR3 region: CASNGQTNSPLHF. For the CDR3, the DNA is TGTGCCAGCAACGGACAGACAAATTCACCCCTCCACTTT.

The chain is built from TRBV5-8 and TRBJ1-6; 9 bases are shared with TRBD1. The CDR3 is 14 residues long. Looked up from germline, CDR1 is SGHTS and CDR2 is YDEGEE. J lost 7 bases, V lost 4 bases, and 3 bases had no gene match. CDR3 sequence: CASSLGQGNSPLHF. DNA of the CDR3: TGTGCCAGCAGCCTCGGACAGGGGAATTCACCCCTCCACTTT.

V is TRBV4-2 and J is TRBJ1-1; tentatively, D is TRBD1 (6 bases). CDR1 LGHNA and CDR2 YNFKEQ come from the germline V gene. Trimming shortened V by 4 bases and J by 1 base, and 10 bases separated the two germline ends. The CDR3 is made up of 14 amino acids. CDR3 sequence reads: CASSPGHTNTEAFF. The CDR3 nucleotides read TGTGCCAGCAGCCCGGGACACACGAACACTGAAGCTTTCTTT.

The V and J genes are TRBV27 and TRBJ2-1; D gene ambiguous. V was pared by 6 bases and J by 0 bases, with 9 bases between. Germline V gene sequence: CDR1 MNHEY, CDR2 SMNVEV (reference sequence). The CDR3 has 14 residues. CDR3 sequence (DNA): TGTGCCAGCAGCCCTTGGAGCTCCTACAATGAGCAGTTCTTC. Translated: CASSPWSSYNEQFF.

This clone was seen just once. Written as DNA, the CDR3 is TGTGCCAGCAGCCCCAGGACTAGCGGGATAAATGAGCAGTTCTTC. Protein sequence: CASSPRTSGINEQFF. This chain links TRBV11-3 with TRBJ2-1, with 12 bases aligning to TRBD2. The V and J ends lost 5 bases and 7 bases, in that order; junction bases with no gene match: 6. The CDR3 is 15 amino acids. Germline values: CDR1 SGHNT, CDR2 YENEEA.

This rearrangement joins TRBV28 to TRBJ2-1; TRBD2 aligns across 9 bases. The CDR3 is 14 amino acids. V shed 8 bases and J 3 bases; nucleotides not matched to a gene: 5. Germline CDR1 is MDHEN and CDR2 is SYDVKM. The DNA for the CDR3 is TGTGCCAGCGGTACTAGCGGGCTCTACAATGAGCAGTTCTTC. Encoded protein: CASGTSGLYNEQFF.

The sample holds one count of this clone. The chain uses TRBV27 and TRBJ2-1, with D possibly matching TRBD2 (5 bases). In germline, CDR1 is MNHEY, CDR2 SMNVEV (reference sequence). This CDR3 contains 15 residues. V was pared by 5 bases and J by 4 bases, with 15 bases between. The CDR3 is CASSPGAGQYNEQFF. For the CDR3, the DNA is TGTGCCAGCAGTCCTGGTGCGGGCCAATACAATGAGCAGTTCTTC.

The chain recombines TRBV5-1 with TRBJ2-3; 8 nucleotides match TRBD2. This CDR3 contains 17 residues. The trim removed 4 bases at V and 2 bases at J, leaving 12 bases unmatched. Per germline, CDR1 SGHRS and CDR2 YFSETQ. This chain's CDR3 is CASSPKLRTSTTDTQYF. CDR3 nucleotide sequence: TGCGCCAGCAGCCCGAAGTTAAGGACTAGCACCACAGATACGCAGTATTTT.

The V and J genes are TRBV18 and TRBJ1-1, with D possibly being TRBD1 (6 bases). CDR1 is KGHSH and CDR2 is LQKENI in the germline V gene. The CDR3 contains 15 residues. Trimming took off 4 bases at V and 5 bases at J, with 17 bases between the two ends. CDR3 DNA: TGTGCCAGCTCACATTCCAGGGGCGGTGGGACTGAAGCTTTCTTT. It codes for CASSHSRGGGTEAFF.